The present entry profiles one T cell receptor (beta chain) with its context. Time point given: sample taken at primary tumor resection. Whole RNA, which was extracted from tumor, nontumor lung tissue or frozen PBMC, was sequenced without any cell sorting. The donor group consisted of under 90 patients who had untreated, early-stage non-small cell lung cancer. This sample was taken from a study of spatial heterogeneity in lung cancer. TCRdb passed the 5' RACE reads through MiXCR, listing each CDR3 protein once. This sample has roughly 48,000 distinct CDR3 sequences, with approximately 5% found just once. This CDR3 is built from 14 residues. Germline V CDR1 and CDR2: MNHEY, SVGEGT. The V segment lost 7 bases and the J segment 2 bases; nucleotides outside the gene matches: 5.

The source material was PBMCs, sampled at surgery. This TCR was recovered from a male donor with early-stage non-small cell lung cancer. This chain connects TRBV6-2 or TRBV6-3 to TRBJ1-5; 7 nucleotides match TRBD1. Here the CDR3 DNA reads TGTGCCAGCAAAGACAGGGTGGGCAATCAGCCCCAGCATTTT. As protein: CASKDRVGNQPQHF.